This T cell receptor (beta chain) emerged from a study of control samples from healthy donors and cancer patients. Remarks on this clone: The identical CDR3 is also encoded by other nucleotide sequences in the sample.

V was cut by 5 bases and J by 2 bases, with 27 bases left in between. This CDR3 is built from 19 residues. CDR1 is LGHNT and CDR2 is FRNRAP in the germline V gene. This table comes from immunoSEQ multiplex PCR, and its TCRdb copy is limited to in-frame clones, with some not included. Of about 65,000 clones detected, about nine tenths appear once; the ten largest clones hold roughly 1.2%. Sequenced input: PBMCs. The V gene is TRBV12-5, the J gene TRBJ1-1; maybe TRBD1 (5 bases). The receptor was isolated from a woman in her fifties or sixties with colorectal cancer. The CDR3 nucleotides read TGTGCTAGTGGTACGATTCCCGACGGCAGGTCGAGGGGAAACACTGAAGCTTTCTTT. Translated: CASGTIPDGRSRGNTEAFF.